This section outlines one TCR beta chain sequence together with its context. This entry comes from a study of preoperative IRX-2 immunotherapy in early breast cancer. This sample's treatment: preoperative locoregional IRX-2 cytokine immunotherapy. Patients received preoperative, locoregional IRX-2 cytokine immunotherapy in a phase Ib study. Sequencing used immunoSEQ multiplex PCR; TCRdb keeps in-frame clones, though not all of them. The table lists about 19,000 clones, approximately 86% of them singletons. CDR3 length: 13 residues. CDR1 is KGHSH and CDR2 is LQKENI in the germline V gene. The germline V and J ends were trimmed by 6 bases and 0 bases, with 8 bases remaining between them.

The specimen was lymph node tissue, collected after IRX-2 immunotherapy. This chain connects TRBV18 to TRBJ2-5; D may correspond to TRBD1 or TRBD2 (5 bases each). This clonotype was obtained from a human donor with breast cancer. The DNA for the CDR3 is TGTGCCAGCTCGCCGGGACACCAAGAGACCCAGTACTTC. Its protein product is CASSPGHQETQYF.